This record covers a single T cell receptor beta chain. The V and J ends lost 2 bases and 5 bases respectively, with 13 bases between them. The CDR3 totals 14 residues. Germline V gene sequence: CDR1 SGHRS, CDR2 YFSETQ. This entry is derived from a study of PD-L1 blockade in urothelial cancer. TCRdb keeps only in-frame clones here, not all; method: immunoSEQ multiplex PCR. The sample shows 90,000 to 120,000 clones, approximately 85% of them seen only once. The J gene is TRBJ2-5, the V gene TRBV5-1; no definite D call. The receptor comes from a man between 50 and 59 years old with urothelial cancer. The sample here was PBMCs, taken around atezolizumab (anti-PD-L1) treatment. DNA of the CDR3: TGCGCCAGCAGCTTTGGGCCCAGTGGGGAGACCCAGTACTTC. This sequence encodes CASSFGPSGETQYF.